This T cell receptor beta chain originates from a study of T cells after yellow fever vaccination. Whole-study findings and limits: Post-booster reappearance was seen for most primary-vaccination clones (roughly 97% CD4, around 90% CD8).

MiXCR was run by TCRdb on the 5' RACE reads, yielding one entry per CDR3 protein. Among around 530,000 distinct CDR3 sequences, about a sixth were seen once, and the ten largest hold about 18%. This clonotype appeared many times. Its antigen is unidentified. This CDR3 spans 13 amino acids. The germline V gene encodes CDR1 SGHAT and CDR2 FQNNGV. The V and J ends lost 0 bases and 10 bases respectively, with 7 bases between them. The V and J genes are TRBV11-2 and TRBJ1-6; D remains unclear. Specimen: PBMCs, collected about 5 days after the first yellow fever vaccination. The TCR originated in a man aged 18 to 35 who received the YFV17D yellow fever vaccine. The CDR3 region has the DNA TGTGCCAGCAGCTTAGACTACAGCTCACCCCTCCACTTT. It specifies CASSLDYSSPLHF.